This record looks at one TCR beta chain sequence and its context. The antigen remains undetermined. This CDR3 is 15 amino acids long. The ends lost 4 bases at V and 6 bases at J; junction bases unmatched: 7. Germline V CDR1 and CDR2: SEHNR, FQNEAQ (reference sequence). This sample was included in a study of cytomegalovirus exposure and HLA in healthy donors. Study-level results: Indistinguishable V segments such as TRBV6-2 and TRBV6-3 were excluded.

Use of 60 Vbeta and 13 Jbeta primers characterized the PCR. Method: immunoSEQ multiplex PCR; TCRdb's copy keeps in-frame clones and lacks some. Counted here are some 57,000 clones, more than 70% occurring once; the ten biggest clones make up around 5%. This sequence originates from a woman aged 25-40 years in good health and CMV-seronegative. The sequenced sample was PBMCs. V gene TRBV7-9 combines with J gene TRBJ1-5, with TRBD1 matching 9 bases. CDR3 sequence reads: CASSSSGTGSQPQHF. CDR3 DNA: TGTGCCAGCAGCTCCTCCGGGACAGGGAGTCAGCCCCAGCATTTT.